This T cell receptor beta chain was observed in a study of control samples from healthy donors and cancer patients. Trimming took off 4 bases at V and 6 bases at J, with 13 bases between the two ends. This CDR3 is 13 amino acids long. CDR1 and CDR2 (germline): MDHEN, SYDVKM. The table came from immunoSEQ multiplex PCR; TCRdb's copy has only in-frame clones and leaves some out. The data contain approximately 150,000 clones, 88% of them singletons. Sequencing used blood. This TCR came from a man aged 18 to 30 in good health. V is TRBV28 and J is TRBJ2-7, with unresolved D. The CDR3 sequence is CASSSNWAAEQYF. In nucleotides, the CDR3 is TGTGCCAGCAGTTCAAATTGGGCAGCCGAGCAGTACTTC.